Presented here are 29 T cell receptor beta chains from one specimen sequenced in a study of tumor-infiltrating lymphocytes in primary liver carcinoma. Reverse transcription of 500 to 650 ng total RNA with a constant-region primer produced TCR beta cDNA. Generation of the TCR beta libraries relied on three nested multiplex PCR rounds using slightly modified ARM-PCR. Rounds one and two of PCR, each of roughly 10 cycles, were primed with TRBV1-TRBV30 forward primers and a C-beta reverse primer. TCRdb called the multiplex PCR reads again in MiXCR, with one record for every CDR3 protein. The sample lists about 41,000 distinct CDR3 sequences, about three quarters seen once, with about 19% in the top ten. Starting material for RNA and DNA co-extraction consisted of roughly 19-34 mg of unsorted bulk tissue. Specimen: liver tumor tissue from sampling region 2. Indicated subset: tumor region T2, inferior pole. The origin of the receptors is a man between 40 and 49 years old with primary liver carcinoma and hepatitis B virus infection.

The chain has TRBV20-1 and TRBJ2-1, with D possibly being TRBD2 (5 bases). Per the germline V gene, CDR1 is DFQATT and CDR2 is SNEGSKA (reference sequence). This CDR3 has 11 amino acids. The V end lost 3 bases, the J end lost 6 bases, and 6 bases lay between the germline ends. The CDR3 is CSASLANEQFF. The CDR3 DNA reads as TGCAGTGCTAGTCTAGCCAATGAGCAGTTCTTC.

The V and J genes are TRBV11-3 and TRBJ2-1, with D unclear. There are 14 residues in the CDR3. The V end lost 1 base, the J end lost 15 bases, and 19 bases lay between the germline ends. Germline V CDR1 and CDR2: SGHNT, YENEEA. The CDR3 reads CASSLGVSNNDLFF. The CDR3 bases are TGTGCCAGCAGCTTAGGCGTTTCGAACAATGATCTGTTCTTC.

In the case of this clonotype: This is likely a read error, given that the CDR3 carries no conserved phenylalanine or tryptophan at its end. This chain joins TRBV29-1 and TRBJ1-1; D gene ambiguous. V shed 5 bases and J shed 5 bases, with 12 bases lying between them. This CDR3 spans 12 amino acids. Germline values: CDR1 SQVTM, CDR2 ANQGSEA. In DNA form, the CDR3 reads TGCAGCGTTCAATCCGGGGTTACTGAAGCTTTCCTT. It specifies CSVQSGVTEAFL.

Comments on this clonotype: Relative to the germline gene, one junction end is altered; a read error may explain this. The gene calls are TRBV5-4 and TRBJ1-6, with D uncertain. Germline CDR1 and CDR2: SGHNT and YYREEE (reference sequence). CDR3 size: 12 residues. CDR3 nucleotides: TGTGACAGCAGGCACGATAATTCACCCCTCCACTTT. Translated: CDSRHDNSPLHF.

For this clonotype: A much larger clonotype is one base distant, so this may be a read error. The V gene is TRBV7-2, the J gene TRBJ2-3; a possible D gene is TRBD1 (6 bases). CDR1 and CDR2 (germline): SGHTA, FQGNSA. CDR3 length equals 13 residues. DNA of the CDR3: TGTGCCGGCAGCTGGACAGACACAGATACGCAGTATTTT. It specifies CAGSWTDTDTQYF.

About this clonotype: In this CDR3 the conserved last residue, phenylalanine or tryptophan, is missing, so a read error is likely. This chain uses TRBV4-1 with TRBJ1-2; D is possibly TRBD1 (5 bases). Trimming cost V 2 bases and J 6 bases, with 7 bases left between them. This CDR3 comprises 12 residues. The germline gives CDR1 MGHRA, CDR2 YSYEKL. CDR3 sequence reads: CASSQLGDGYTL. The CDR3 DNA reads as TGCGCCAGCAGCCAATTAGGGGATGGCTACACCCTC.

Note on this clonotype: A read error may produce the germline difference seen at one junction end. The chain couples TRBV6-6 to TRBJ2-2, with a tentative D call TRBD2 (5 bases). The CDR3 contains 13 residues. Germline lookup yields CDR1 MNHNY and CDR2 SVGAGI (reference sequence). The CDR3 DNA reads as TGTGCCAGCGGTTTCTCCCCAACCGGGGAGCTGCTTTTT. Translated: CASGFSPTGELLF.

Here the CDR3 reads CASIGRGGELFF. CDR3 nucleotide sequence: TGTGCCAGCATCGGACGGGGGGGGGAGCTGTTTTTT. V and J are TRBV27 and TRBJ2-2; D perhaps matches TRBD2 (6 bases). Trimming stripped 7 bases from V and 8 bases from J, with 11 bases between. The CDR3 totals 12 residues. CDR1 and CDR2 (germline): MNHEY, SMNVEV (reference sequence).

As for this clonotype: An end of the junction differs from the germline gene, which may be a read error. This rearrangement joins TRBV6-5 to TRBJ2-2; D possibly matches TRBD1 or TRBD2 (6 bases each). This CDR3 has 17 amino acids. CDR1 MNHEY and CDR2 SVGAGI come from the germline V gene. The CDR3 is CAGSYPRGVGGTGELFF. For the CDR3, the DNA is TGTGCCGGCAGTTACCCGAGGGGGGTTGGTGGGACCGGGGAGCTATTTTTT.

V gene TRBV7-8 combines with J gene TRBJ2-7; 7 bases align to TRBD2. Germline V gives CDR1 SGHVS, CDR2 FQNEAQ. The length of the CDR3 is 17 residues. The CDR3 DNA sequence: TGTGTCATCAGCCTGAAGGGAGGGACCACAGTTACCCTCGAGCAGTACTTC. It is translated as CVISLKGGTTVTLEQYF.

A word on this clonotype: One end of the junction fails to match germline, which may point to a read error. The gene calls are TRBV6-1 and TRBJ1-1, with D perhaps TRBD1 (5 bases). Germline CDR1 is MNHNS and CDR2 is SASEGT. The CDR3 is 13 residues long. The DNA of the CDR3 is TGTGCCAGCAGTGCACAGGATAGGACTGAAGCCTTCTTT. Its translation is CASSAQDRTEAFF.

V is TRBV6-2 or TRBV6-3 and J is TRBJ1-1; 7 positions agree with TRBD1. There are 17 residues in the CDR3. Trimming at V came to 6 bases and at J to 6 bases, leaving 19 bases not matched to a gene. Germline values: CDR1 MNHEY, CDR2 SVGEGT. For the CDR3, the DNA is TGTGCCAGCAGCTTACCCGGGGCAGGGGGGCCGAATGCTGAAGCTTTCTTT. This translates into CASSLPGAGGPNAEAFF.

Sample share makes this clonotype large. The chain uses TRBV6-5 and TRBJ2-1; 8 bases fit TRBD2. The CDR3 spans 11 residues. The trim removed 8 bases at V and 9 bases at J, leaving 3 bases unmatched. The germline gives CDR1 MNHEY, CDR2 SVGAGI. The CDR3 is CASGSGGEQFF. The CDR3 DNA reads as TGTGCCAGCGGGAGCGGGGGTGAGCAGTTCTTC.

This clonotype has only a few counts. One end of the junction is discordant with germline, which a read error may explain. The chain employs TRBV6-2 or TRBV6-3 and TRBJ2-7; TRBD2 is a possible D gene (5 bases). Germline CDR1 reads MNHEY; CDR2 reads SVGEGT. This CDR3 comprises 13 residues. This chain's CDR3 is CASSYGVPYEQYF. For the CDR3, the DNA is TGTGCCAGTAGTTACGGGGTACCATACGAGCAGTACTTC.

About this clonotype itself: The conserved phenylalanine or tryptophan normally closing the CDR3 is absent here, so this likely arose from a read error. The V call is TRBV6-1, the J call TRBJ2-6, with TRBD1 as a possible D gene (6 bases). V was clipped by 9 bases and J by 0 bases, with 24 bases between them. The germline V gene encodes CDR1 MNHNS and CDR2 SASEGT. CDR3 size: 19 residues. The CDR3 region has the DNA TGTGCCAGTAGGGCCTTTCAGGGCAGGGGCAGCTCTGGGGCCAACGTCCTGACTTGC. As protein: CASRAFQGRGSSGANVLTC.

Of note for this clonotype: A single base separates this from a much larger clone, so it may be a read error. The CDR3 nucleotides read TGTGCCAATAGTATTTTGGGACTGGAAGAGACCCAGTACTTC. Translating it yields CANSILGLEETQYF. The V call is TRBV19, the J call TRBJ2-5, with a weak D call TRBD2 (6 bases). The CDR3 runs 14 residues. Germline assignment: CDR1 LNHDA and CDR2 SQIVND (reference sequence).

This sequence joins TRBV6-2 or TRBV6-3 and TRBJ2-6, with D possibly matching TRBD1 (5 bases). Looked up from germline, CDR1 is MNHEY and CDR2 is SVGEGT. This CDR3 spans 17 amino acids. The ends were cut back, 7 bases at V and 2 bases at J, with 18 bases in the middle. This CDR3 is CASIPGRGLPGANVLTF. For the CDR3, the DNA is TGTGCCAGCATACCCGGAAGGGGTTTACCTGGGGCCAACGTCCTGACTTTC.

Of note for this clonotype: A much larger clone differs by one base, so this may be a read error. This chain connects TRBV6-1 to TRBJ2-1; no clear D. The CDR3 totals 14 residues. Per the germline V gene, CDR1 is MNHNS and CDR2 is SASEGT. CDR3 bases: TGTGCCAGCATCCCTCAACCGGCGTTCGGTGAGCAGTTATTC. It translates to CASIPQPAFGEQLF.

A note on this clonotype: Here the CDR3 omits its conserved ending phenylalanine or tryptophan, so a read error is the likely source. The chain uses TRBV11-2 and TRBJ2-5; a weak D match, TRBD2 (7 bases). This CDR3 spans 14 amino acids. Looked up from germline, CDR1 is SGHAT and CDR2 is FQNNGV. Trimming removed 9 bases from V and 5 bases from J, with 19 bases in between. The CDR3 sequence: CASTSAGRGETQYY. DNA of the CDR3: TGTGCCAGTACCAGCGCTGGGAGGGGGGAGACCCAGTACTAC.

On this clonotype: Its ends do not fully match the called genes, so a read error is possible. The chain is built from TRBV6-5 and TRBJ2-7; D is perhaps TRBD1 or TRBD2 (5 bases each). The CDR3 is 14 amino acids. From germline, CDR1 is MNHEY and CDR2 SVGAGI. The CDR3 spells CDSSAGAGRNEQYF. The CDR3 nucleotides read TGTGACAGCAGTGCCGGGGCAGGACGCAACGAGCAGTACTTC.

The rearrangement links TRBV7-8 to TRBJ2-2, with D possibly being TRBD1 (8 bases). CDR1 and CDR2 from the germline V gene are SGHVS and FQNEAQ. This CDR3 contains 15 residues. In DNA, the CDR3 is TGTATCAGCAGCCGTACAGGGGGGGGTCCCGGGGAGCTGTTTTTT. Translated, it gives CISSRTGGGPGELFF.

The count of this clonotype is one. One end of the junction is discordant with germline, which a read error may explain. The chain combines TRBV11-2 with TRBJ1-3; maybe TRBD1 (5 bases). CDR1 and CDR2 (germline): SGHAT, FQNNGV. This CDR3 is built from 12 residues. The DNA for the CDR3 is TGTGCCAGCAATTTGGGGGGAAACGCCATATATTTT. This translates into CASNLGGNAIYF.

As concerns this clonotype: A read error may produce the germline difference seen at one junction end. The CDR3, as DNA: TGTGTCACCAGCGACCGGGACATAGGACAGCCCCAGCATTTT. Translation: CVTSDRDIGQPQHF. The chain recombines TRBV24-1 with TRBJ1-5; D is perhaps TRBD1 (6 bases). CDR1 is KGHDR, CDR2 SFDVKD, per germline. There are 14 residues in the CDR3.

The chain joins TRBV10-3 to TRBJ1-5; D remains ambiguous. This CDR3 is 13 amino acids long. Germline CDR1 ENHRY, CDR2 SYGVKD. The CDR3 region is CVMSESTGHPQHF. CDR3 in DNA: TGTGTCATGAGTGAGTCGACGGGTCACCCCCAGCATTTT.

As for this clonotype: One end of the junction varies from germline; a read error may be responsible. This chain joins TRBV6-1 and TRBJ2-1, with 10 bases that match TRBD2. The CDR3 has 15 residues. CDR1 and CDR2 from the germline V gene are MNHNS and SASEGT. The chain's CDR3 is CASRGGLARLYEQFF. CDR3 nucleotides: TGTGCCAGCAGAGGGGGACTAGCGAGGCTTTATGAACAGTTCTTC.

This clonotype came up a few times. This may arise from a read error, as a much more abundant clone is one base away. The V and J genes are TRBV5-1 and TRBJ2-3; 7 bases match TRBD2. The CDR3 contains 16 residues. The germline V gene encodes CDR1 SGHRS and CDR2 YFSETQ. Germline trimming cut 0 bases from V and 5 bases from J; bases unmatched to any gene: 9. The CDR3 region has the DNA TGCGCCAGCAGCTTGGCACCTGGCGGGAGTGGAGATACGCAGTATTTT. Encoded protein: CASSLAPGGSGDTQYF.

This clonotype was counted a single time. A read error may produce the germline difference seen at one junction end. This chain joins TRBV4-1 and TRBJ1-2; TRBD1 might be the D (5 bases). This CDR3 region has 14 residues. Germline V CDR1 and CDR2: MGHRA, YSYEKL. The CDR3 region has the DNA TGCGCTAGCATCTCACCGGTCAGGGCGGGGGGCTACACCTTC. Translating gives CASISPVRAGGYTF.

This chain links TRBV29-1 with TRBJ2-7; D may be TRBD1 (5 bases). Germline V gene lookup returns CDR1 SQVTM and CDR2 ANQGSEA. V was pared by 7 bases and J by 3 bases, with 25 bases between. The CDR3 sequence is 16 residues long. The CDR3 loop reads CSAVTSGAGTRYEQYF. The CDR3 DNA is TGCAGCGCCGTGACATCTGGGGCCGGCACTCGCTACGAGCAGTACTTC.

A word on this clonotype: The CDR3 ends on some other residue instead of the conserved phenylalanine or tryptophan, so this is likely a read error. The DNA is omitted, as the CDR3 cannot be located on it reliably, and the CDR3 follows TCRdb's listing. The chain joins TRBV10-3 to TRBJ1-5. The CDR3 spans 15 amino acids, including both terminal residues. Looked up from germline, CDR1 is ENHRY and CDR2 is SYGVKD. The CDR3 sequence: CATRGDLNSSQPQQY.